The rows below give T cell receptor beta chains drawn from one sample of a study of shared T cell receptors in the human thymus. Produced via immunoSEQ multiplex PCR; TCRdb's table is partial and in-frame only. The sample holds about 660,000 clones, 70% to 90% seen once. These records were also assigned to another study, of human thymus T cells.

The specimen sequenced was thymocytes. These receptors originate from a boy under two years old with a congenital heart defect. CDR3s include the opening cysteine and the closing phenylalanine or tryptophan. The order of the fields is clone size, V gene, J gene, D gene, CDR3 protein, CDR3 DNA. A D gene is named only where the DNA matches it firmly. Some rows have no size entry. The others give once, few or many, or a class for an expanded clone.

clone_size: -; v_call: TRBV4-3; j_call: TRBJ1-5; d_call: -; cdr3_aa: CASSQGGGSNQPQHF; cdr3_nt: TGCGCCAGCAGCCAAGGGGGAGGGAGCAATCAGCCCCAGCATTTT
clone_size: -; v_call: TRBV6-5; j_call: TRBJ2-6; d_call: -; cdr3_aa: CAPYNTGSGANVLTF; cdr3_nt: TGTGCCCCCTACAATACAGGATCTGGGGCCAACGTCCTGACTTTC
clone_size: -; v_call: TRBV4-3; j_call: TRBJ2-1; d_call: TRBD2; cdr3_aa: CASSLLAGSSYNEQFF; cdr3_nt: TGCGCCAGCAGCCTCCTAGCGGGGAGCTCCTACAATGAGCAGTTCTTC
clone_size: few; v_call: TRBV29-1; j_call: TRBJ2-7; d_call: -; cdr3_aa: CSVARQGSSYEQYF; cdr3_nt: TGCAGCGTTGCCAGGCAAGGTAGCTCCTACGAGCAGTACTTC
clone_size: -; v_call: TRBV6-1; j_call: TRBJ1-2; d_call: -; cdr3_aa: CASSARSGGRDGYTF; cdr3_nt: TGTGCCAGCAGTGCCCGGAGCGGTGGGAGGGATGGCTACACCTTC
clone_size: -; v_call: TRBV28; j_call: TRBJ1-2; d_call: -; cdr3_aa: CASSTGEGYTF; cdr3_nt: TGTGCCAGCAGCACCGGAGAGGGCTACACCTTC
clone_size: -; v_call: TRBV10-2; j_call: TRBJ2-7; d_call: -; cdr3_aa: CASSESHPPGGTRYEQYF; cdr3_nt: TGCGCCAGCAGTGAGTCGCACCCTCCTGGCGGGACTCGCTACGAGCAGTACTTC
clone_size: -; v_call: TRBV18; j_call: TRBJ2-2; d_call: TRBD1; cdr3_aa: CASSPDSLTGVNTGELFF; cdr3_nt: TGTGCCAGCTCACCAGATTCGCTAACAGGGGTGAACACCGGGGAGCTGTTTTTT
clone_size: -; v_call: TRBV15; j_call: TRBJ2-7; d_call: -; cdr3_aa: CATSRKQGWEQYF; cdr3_nt: TGTGCCACCAGCAGGAAACAGGGTTGGGAGCAGTACTTC
clone_size: -; v_call: TRBV27; j_call: TRBJ1-2; d_call: TRBD1; cdr3_aa: CASSGSGQGYGYTF; cdr3_nt: TGTGCCAGCAGTGGCTCGGGACAGGGCTATGGCTACACCTTC
clone_size: -; v_call: TRBV5-1; j_call: TRBJ2-1; d_call: TRBD2; cdr3_aa: CASSLIGGTSGDSSYNEQFF; cdr3_nt: TGCGCCAGCAGCTTAATCGGAGGGACTAGCGGGGACAGCTCCTACAATGAGCAGTTCTTC
clone_size: -; v_call: TRBV28; j_call: TRBJ2-1; d_call: TRBD2; cdr3_aa: CASSLSGRDPYNEQFF; cdr3_nt: TGTGCCAGCAGTCTAAGCGGGAGGGATCCCTACAATGAGCAGTTCTTC
clone_size: -; v_call: TRBV10-3; j_call: TRBJ2-3; d_call: TRBD2; cdr3_aa: CAISLAGPPSQGSDTQYF; cdr3_nt: TGTGCCATCAGCCTAGCGGGTCCCCCTAGCCAGGGATCAGATACGCAGTATTTT
clone_size: -; v_call: TRBV5-8; j_call: TRBJ2-7; d_call: TRBD2; cdr3_aa: CASTFPGAGDEQYF; cdr3_nt: TGTGCCAGCACCTTTCCGGGAGCGGGGGACGAGCAGTACTTC
clone_size: -; v_call: TRBV4-1; j_call: TRBJ2-7; d_call: -; cdr3_aa: CASSQVVSGSSSYEQYF; cdr3_nt: TGCGCCAGCAGCCAAGTGGTATCGGGGTCGAGCTCCTACGAGCAGTACTTC
clone_size: -; v_call: TRBV4-3; j_call: TRBJ2-5; d_call: -; cdr3_aa: CASSPHRAGPFQETQYF; cdr3_nt: TGCGCCAGCAGCCCACATCGGGCGGGTCCCTTCCAAGAGACCCAGTACTTC
clone_size: -; v_call: TRBV5-1; j_call: TRBJ2-7; d_call: -; cdr3_aa: CASSPGASGGYEQYF; cdr3_nt: TGCGCCAGCAGCCCAGGGGCTAGCGGTGGCTACGAGCAGTACTTC
clone_size: -; v_call: TRBV5-6; j_call: TRBJ2-2; d_call: -; cdr3_aa: CASSLGRENTGELFF; cdr3_nt: TGTGCCAGCAGCTTGGGGCGGGAGAACACCGGGGAGCTGTTTTTT
clone_size: -; v_call: TRBV7-3; j_call: TRBJ2-7; d_call: -; cdr3_aa: CASSRDFHYEQYF; cdr3_nt: TGTGCCAGCAGCCGGGACTTTCACTACGAGCAGTACTTC
clone_size: -; v_call: TRBV7-6; j_call: TRBJ2-2; d_call: -; cdr3_aa: CASSPETGELFF; cdr3_nt: TGTGCCAGCAGCCCGGAGACCGGGGAGCTGTTTTTT
clone_size: -; v_call: TRBV5-8; j_call: TRBJ1-5; d_call: -; cdr3_aa: CASSLQQARQPQHF; cdr3_nt: TGTGCCAGCAGCTTGCAACAGGCGAGGCAGCCCCAGCATTTT
clone_size: -; v_call: TRBV5-1; j_call: TRBJ2-6; d_call: -; cdr3_aa: CASSLASRQVTSSGANVLTF; cdr3_nt: TGCGCCAGCAGCTTGGCGTCACGACAGGTCACCAGCTCTGGGGCCAACGTCCTGACTTTC
clone_size: -; v_call: TRBV4-3; j_call: TRBJ2-4; d_call: TRBD1; cdr3_aa: CASSQDWDRVKNIQYF; cdr3_nt: TGCGCCAGCAGCCAAGACTGGGACAGGGTTAAAAACATTCAGTACTTC